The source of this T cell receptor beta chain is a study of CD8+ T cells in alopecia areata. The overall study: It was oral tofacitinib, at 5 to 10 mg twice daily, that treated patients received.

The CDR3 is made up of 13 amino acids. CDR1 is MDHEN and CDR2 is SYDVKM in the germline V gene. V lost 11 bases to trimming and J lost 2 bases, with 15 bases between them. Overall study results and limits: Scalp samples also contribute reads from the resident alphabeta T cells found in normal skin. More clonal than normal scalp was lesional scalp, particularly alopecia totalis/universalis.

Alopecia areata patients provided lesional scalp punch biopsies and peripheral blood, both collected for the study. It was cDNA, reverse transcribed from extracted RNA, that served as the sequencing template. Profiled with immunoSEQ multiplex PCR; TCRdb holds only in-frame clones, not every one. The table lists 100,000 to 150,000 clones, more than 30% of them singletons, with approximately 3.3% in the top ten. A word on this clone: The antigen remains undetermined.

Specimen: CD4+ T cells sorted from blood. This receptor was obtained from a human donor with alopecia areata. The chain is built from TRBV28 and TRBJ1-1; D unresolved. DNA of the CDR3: TGTGCCTTAGGACGAGGAGTTAACACTGAAGCTTTCTTT. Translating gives CALGRGVNTEAFF. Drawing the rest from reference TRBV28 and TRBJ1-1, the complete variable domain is DVKVTQSSRYLVKRTGEKVFLECVQDMDHENMFWYRQDPGLGLRLIYFSYDVKMKEKGDIPEGYSVSREKKERFSLILESASTNQTSMYLCALGRGVNTEAFFGQGTRLTVV.